A selection of T cell receptor beta chains follows, all from one sample in a study of blood T cell repertoires in COVID-19. Only in-frame clones appear in the TCRdb table, and some are missing; sequencing was by immunoSEQ multiplex PCR. The sample has 140,000 or so clones; around nine tenths are singletons. Specimen: peripheral blood. These receptors were taken from a woman between 50 and 59 years old with acute or convalescent COVID-19. CDR3s include the opening cysteine and the closing phenylalanine or tryptophan. The D gene is left open where the match is weak. Clone size, where shown, is once, few, many, or a class for clones that have expanded.

TRBJ2-3,-,-,TRBV15,TGTGCCACCAGAGGAATGGGGGGTAGCACAGATACGCAGTATTTT,CATRGMGGSTDTQYF
TRBJ2-3,-,-,TRBV28,TGTGCCAGCGCAGAACCCACAGATACGCAGTATTTT,CASAEPTDTQYF
TRBJ1-3,-,-,TRBV5-8,TGTGCCAGCAGCTTGGCAGGGTCGGGAAACACCATATATTTT,CASSLAGSGNTIYF
TRBJ2-1,-,-,TRBV6-1,TGTGCCAGCAGTGAAAGTATCTCGGGGTTCTTC,CASSESISGFF
TRBJ1-3,-,-,TRBV5-1,TGCGCCAGCAGCTTGGAGACAGGAACCAACACCATATATTTT,CASSLETGTNTIYF
TRBJ2-5,TRBD2,-,TRBV6-5,TGTGCCAGCAGTTTAGCGGGAGATCCCCAAGAGACCCAGTACTTC,CASSLAGDPQETQYF
TRBJ1-2,-,-,TRBV3-1/TRBV3-2,TGTGCCAGCAGCCCCCACCAGGACAGCCACTATGGCTACACCTTC,CASSPHQDSHYGYTF
TRBJ2-3,TRBD2,-,TRBV6-6,TGTGCCAGCAGTTACGGGTCTAGCGGGAGTGATACGCAGTATTTT,CASSYGSSGSDTQYF
TRBJ1-2,TRBD1,-,TRBV28,TGTGCCAGCCTGACAGGGGACCGTTCGCGCTACACCTTC,CASLTGDRSRYTF
TRBJ2-1,-,-,TRBV18,TGTGCCAGCTCACCACCCTCCAATGAGCAGTTCTTC,CASSPPSNEQFF
TRBJ2-2,TRBD1,-,TRBV4-1,TGCGCCAGCAGCCAAGGGCTGTTAAGGGGGCGAACCGGGGAGCTGTTTTTT,CASSQGLLRGRTGELFF
TRBJ1-2,TRBD1,-,TRBV19,TGTGCCAGTAGTTCGAGGGACAGAACTAACTATGGCTACACCTTC,CASSSRDRTNYGYTF
TRBJ1-4,-,-,TRBV6-5,TGTGCCAGCAGTTACGATCGGGTAGCGGAAAAACTGTTTTTT,CASSYDRVAEKLFF
TRBJ2-1,TRBD2,-,TRBV19,TGTGCCACCACTAGCGCGGGCTACAATGAGCAGTTCTTC,CATTSAGYNEQFF
TRBJ1-2,TRBD1,-,TRBV9,TGTGCCAGCAGCGTAGGGACAGGGGGCACCAACTATGGCTACACCTTC,CASSVGTGGTNYGYTF
TRBJ1-2,-,-,TRBV4-2,TGTGCCAGCAGCCAAGCGTCTTACTATGGCTACACCTTC,CASSQASYYGYTF
TRBJ1-5,TRBD1,-,TRBV6-4,TGTGCCAGCAGTGATTCACCGGGACAGGGGGTTAGAGAGCCCCAGCATTTT,CASSDSPGQGVREPQHF
TRBJ2-7,-,few,TRBV5-4,TGTGCCAGCAGCTTGGCCTTTAGCGAGCAGTACTTC,CASSLAFSEQYF
TRBJ2-3,-,-,TRBV29-1,TGCAGCGTTAAACAGACAGGTAGCACAGATACGCAGTATTTT,CSVKQTGSTDTQYF
TRBJ1-1,-,-,TRBV29-1,TGCAGCGTCTCAGGGTTCTGGGGAAGGAACACTGAAGCTTTCTTT,CSVSGFWGRNTEAFF
TRBJ2-3,-,-,TRBV29-1,TGCAGCGTTGAAGACCAGGGTCAATTT,CSVEDQGQF
TRBJ2-5,TRBD1,-,TRBV30,TGTGCCTGGAGCCCCAGGGGGCGAGGAGAGACCCAGTACTTC,CAWSPRGRGETQYF
TRBJ2-7,TRBD2,-,TRBV19,TGTGCCAGTACCCGGGGACTAGCGGGAGCCAACGAGCAGTACTTC,CASTRGLAGANEQYF
TRBJ2-2,TRBD2,-,TRBV7-3,TGTGCCAGCAGCCCTTGGGCTGGGAGGGACGGGGAGCTGTTTTTT,CASSPWAGRDGELFF
TRBJ1-2,-,once,TRBV14,TGTGCCAGCAGCCAAGGTAGGCTGCGGACTAACTATGGCTACACCTTC,CASSQGRLRTNYGYTF
TRBJ1-1,TRBD1,-,TRBV6-6,TGTGCCAGCGGACAGGGAATGTTAGGGACTGAAGCTTTCTTT,CASGQGMLGTEAFF
TRBJ2-7,TRBD1,-,TRBV19,TGTGCCAGTAGTGACACCGGGACAGGGGTTTCCGCCTACGAGCAGTACTTC,CASSDTGTGVSAYEQYF
TRBJ2-1,TRBD2,-,TRBV6-5,TGTGCCAGCACGGGGGGCTACAATGAGCAGTTCTTC,CASTGGYNEQFF
TRBJ1-5,-,-,TRBV2,TGTGCCAGCACCAAAGACAGGAACAATCAGCCCCAGCATTTT,CASTKDRNNQPQHF
TRBJ2-3,-,once,TRBV5-8,TGTGCCAGCAGCCCGTACACAGATACGCAGTATTTT,CASSPYTDTQYF
TRBJ1-6,-,-,TRBV9,TGTGCCAGCAGCGTAGATGGGGGGAGAGGGGATTCACCCCTCCACTTT,CASSVDGGRGDSPLHF
TRBJ2-1,-,once,TRBV2,TGTGCCAGCAGTGAGCCGGGAATTGGCAATGAGCAGTTCTTC,CASSEPGIGNEQFF
TRBJ1-1,TRBD1,-,TRBV7-9,TGTGCCAGCAGCTATGGACAGGACACTGAAGCTTTCTTT,CASSYGQDTEAFF
TRBJ1-2,-,-,TRBV3-1/TRBV3-2,TGTGCCAGCAGCCAAGCCAGGGTCGCCGGCTACACCTTC,CASSQARVAGYTF
TRBJ1-2,-,few,TRBV5-1,TGCGCCAGCAGCTTGGACGGGACAACAACGTCGGGCTACACCTTC,CASSLDGTTTSGYTF
TRBJ2-5,-,-,TRBV19,TGTGCCAGTAGTATAGATAGGTTTTCTCAAAACGGGGAGACCCAGTACTTC,CASSIDRFSQNGETQYF
TRBJ2-7,TRBD2,-,TRBV27,TGTGCCAGCAGTTTGAGCGGGAGGGCCCGGTACGAGCAGTACTTC,CASSLSGRARYEQYF
TRBJ2-5,-,-,TRBV11-3,TGTGCCAGCAGCTTTCAGGCGGGAGAGACCCAGTACTTC,CASSFQAGETQYF
TRBJ1-1,TRBD1,-,TRBV19,TGTGCCAGTAGTCCTTCATGGACAGGGATGAACACTGAAGCTTTCTTT,CASSPSWTGMNTEAFF
TRBJ2-7,TRBD2,-,TRBV12-3/TRBV12-4,TGTGCCAGCAGAGAGACTAGCGGGTACGAGCAGTACTTC,CASRETSGYEQYF
TRBJ1-2,TRBD1,-,TRBV3-1/TRBV3-2,TGTGCCAGCAGCATGGTGGGGACAGGAGGCTATGGCTACACCTTC,CASSMVGTGGYGYTF
TRBJ2-3,-,-,TRBV6-5,TGTGCCAGCAGTTACGTTTTCAGCGGGTCCCCAGATACGCAGTATTTT,CASSYVFSGSPDTQYF
TRBJ1-5,TRBD1,-,TRBV19,TGTGCCAGTAGCTTAACAGGGGGTCAGCCCCAGCATTTT,CASSLTGGQPQHF
TRBJ1-5,-,-,TRBV12-3/TRBV12-4,TGTGCCAGCAGTTCAGCCAAACAGCCCCAGCATTTT,CASSSAKQPQHF
TRBJ1-1,-,-,TRBV28,TGTGCCAGCAGTTTAGGAGCCAGGGTAGCTGAAGCTTTCTTT,CASSLGARVAEAFF